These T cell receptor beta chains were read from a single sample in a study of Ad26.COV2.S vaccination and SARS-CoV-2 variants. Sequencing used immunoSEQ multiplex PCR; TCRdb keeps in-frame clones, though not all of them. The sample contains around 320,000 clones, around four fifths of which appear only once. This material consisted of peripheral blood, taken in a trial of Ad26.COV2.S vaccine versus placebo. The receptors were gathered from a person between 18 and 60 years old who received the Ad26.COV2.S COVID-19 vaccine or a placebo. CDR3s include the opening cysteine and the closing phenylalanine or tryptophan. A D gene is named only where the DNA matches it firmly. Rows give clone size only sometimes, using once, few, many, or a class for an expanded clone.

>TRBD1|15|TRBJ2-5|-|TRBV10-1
CASRERQGWGETQYF
TGCGCCAGCAGAGAAAGACAGGGGTGGGGCGAGACCCAGTACTTC
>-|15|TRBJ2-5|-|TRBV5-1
CASSLGTGMQETQYF
TGCGCCAGCAGCTTGGGAACAGGGATGCAAGAGACCCAGTACTTC
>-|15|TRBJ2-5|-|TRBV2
CASSPGTTTGETQYF
TGTGCCAGCAGTCCAGGCACGACCACAGGAGAGACCCAGTACTTC
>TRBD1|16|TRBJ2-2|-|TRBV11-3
CASRGWAGGRTGELFF
TGTGCCAGCAGGGGATGGGCAGGGGGAAGGACCGGGGAGCTGTTTTTT
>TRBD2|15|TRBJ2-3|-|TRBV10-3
CAIRTSGATADTQYF
TGTGCCATCAGAACTAGCGGGGCTACAGCAGATACGCAGTATTTT
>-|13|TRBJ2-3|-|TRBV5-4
CASSGRLTDTQYF
TGTGCCAGCAGCGGGCGGCTGACAGATACGCAGTATTTT
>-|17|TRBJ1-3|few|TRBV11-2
CASSLDPVIRSGNTIYF
TGTGCCAGCAGCTTAGATCCCGTGATCCGTTCTGGAAACACCATATATTTT
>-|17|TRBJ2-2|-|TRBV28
CASSTPSGELNTGELFF
TGTGCCAGCAGCACCCCCTCGGGGGAGCTGAACACCGGGGAGCTGTTTTTT
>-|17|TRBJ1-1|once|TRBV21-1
CASSKARGGTGYTEAFF
TGTGCCAGCAGCAAAGCCAGGGGGGGGACAGGGTATACTGAAGCTTTCTTT
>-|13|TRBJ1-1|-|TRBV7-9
CASSLRDNTEAFF
TGTGCCAGCAGCCTCCGGGACAACACTGAAGCTTTCTTT
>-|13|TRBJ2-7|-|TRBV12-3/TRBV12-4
CATRRSGTYEQYF
TGTGCCACCCGGAGATCGGGGACCTACGAGCAGTACTTC
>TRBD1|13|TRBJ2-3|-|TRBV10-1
CASSGTGTDTQYF
TGCGCCAGCAGCGGGACAGGCACAGATACGCAGTATTTT
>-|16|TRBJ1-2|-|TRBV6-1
CASSEAYTQIHYGYTF
TGTGCCAGCAGTGAAGCGTATACACAGATTCACTATGGCTACACCTTC
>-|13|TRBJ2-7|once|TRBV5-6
CASSLGRFYEQYF
TGTGCCAGCAGCTTGGGAAGGTTCTACGAGCAGTACTTC
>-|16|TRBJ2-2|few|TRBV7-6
CASSLLGRSNTGELFF
TGTGCCAGCAGCTTATTGGGCCGCTCGAACACCGGGGAGCTGTTTTTT
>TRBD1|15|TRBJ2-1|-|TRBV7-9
CASRHRDRDSNEQFF
TGTGCCAGCAGACACCGGGACAGGGACTCCAATGAGCAGTTCTTC
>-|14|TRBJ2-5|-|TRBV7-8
CASSPNTVAETQYF
TGTGCCAGCAGCCCAAACACGGTTGCGGAGACCCAGTACTTC
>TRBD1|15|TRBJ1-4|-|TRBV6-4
CASSLTGDPNEKLFF
TGTGCCAGCAGTTTGACAGGGGACCCTAATGAAAAACTGTTTTTT
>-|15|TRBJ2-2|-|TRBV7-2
CASSLNRRGTGELFF
TGTGCCAGCAGCTTAAACAGGCGAGGGACCGGGGAGCTGTTTTTT
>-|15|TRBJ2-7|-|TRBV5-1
CASSLRSGGGYEQYF
TGCGCCAGCAGCCTGAGATCCGGGGGCGGGTACGAGCAGTACTTC
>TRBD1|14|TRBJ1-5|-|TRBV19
CASSTWTGDQPQHF
TGTGCCAGTAGTACCTGGACAGGGGACCAGCCCCAGCATTTT
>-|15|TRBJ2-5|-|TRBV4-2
CASSLSSLAVETQYF
TGTGCCAGCAGCCTATCCTCTCTCGCGGTAGAGACCCAGTACTTC
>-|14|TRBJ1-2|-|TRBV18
CASSPGGDGYGYTF
TGTGCCAGCTCACCAGGAGGGGATGGCTATGGCTACACCTTC
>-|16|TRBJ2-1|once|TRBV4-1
CASSQPPQAGVNEQFF
TGCGCCAGCAGCCAACCCCCTCAGGCAGGGGTAAATGAGCAGTTCTTC
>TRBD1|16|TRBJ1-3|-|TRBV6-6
CASSLGQRNSGNTIYF
TGTGCCAGCAGTCTGGGACAGAGAAACTCTGGAAACACCATATATTTT
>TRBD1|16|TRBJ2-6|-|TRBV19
CASTRTGSSGANVLTF
TGTGCCAGTACTAGGACAGGGAGCTCTGGGGCCAACGTCCTGACTTTC
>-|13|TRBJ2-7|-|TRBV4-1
CASSQDHSYEQYF
TGCGCCAGCAGCCAAGATCACAGCTACGAGCAGTACTTC
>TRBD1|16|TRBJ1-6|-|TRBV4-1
CASSQDGQGAVSPLHF
TGCGCCAGCAGCCAAGATGGACAGGGGGCCGTCTCACCCCTCCACTTT
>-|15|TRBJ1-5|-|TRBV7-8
CASSRIGNSNQPQHF
TGTGCCAGCAGCAGAATTGGGAACAGCAATCAGCCCCAGCATTTT
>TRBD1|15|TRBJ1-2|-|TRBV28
CASSGGGQGNYGYTF
TGTGCCAGCAGTGGGGGGGGACAGGGGAACTATGGCTACACCTTC
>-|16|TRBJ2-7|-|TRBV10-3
CAISDSRGGLPDEQYF
TGTGCCATCAGTGACTCGAGGGGGGGCCTCCCTGACGAGCAGTACTTC
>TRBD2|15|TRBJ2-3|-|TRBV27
CASSLSRGGLDTQYF
TGTGCCAGCAGTTTATCGCGGGGGGGATTAGATACGCAGTATTTT
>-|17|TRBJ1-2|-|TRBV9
CASRQIDRDNGKKGYTF
TGTGCCAGCAGGCAGATTGATCGGGACAACGGTAAGAAAGGCTACACCTTC
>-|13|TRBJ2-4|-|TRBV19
CASSEGPKNIQYF
TGTGCCAGTTCTGAGGGCCCCAAAAACATTCAGTACTTC
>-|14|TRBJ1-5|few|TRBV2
CASTKTGDNQPQHF
TGTGCCAGCACTAAGACAGGAGACAATCAGCCCCAGCATTTT
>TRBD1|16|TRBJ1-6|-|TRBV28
CASSLWTGGINSPLHF
TGTGCCAGCAGTCTATGGACAGGGGGAATTAATTCACCCCTCCACTTT
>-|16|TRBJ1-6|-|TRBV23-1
CASSQGLSSYNSPLHF
TGCGCCAGCAGTCAAGGCTTAAGCTCCTATAATTCACCCCTCCACTTT
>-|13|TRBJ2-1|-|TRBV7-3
CASRDDSYNEQFF
TGTGCCAGCAGAGACGACTCCTACAATGAGCAGTTCTTC
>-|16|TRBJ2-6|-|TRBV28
CASSLGSNSGANVLTF
TGTGCCAGCAGTTTAGGCTCGAACTCTGGGGCCAACGTCCTGACTTTC
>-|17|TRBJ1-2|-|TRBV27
CASSFNHGTPGGNGYTF
TGTGCCAGCAGTTTTAATCATGGGACCCCGGGGGGGAATGGCTACACCTTC